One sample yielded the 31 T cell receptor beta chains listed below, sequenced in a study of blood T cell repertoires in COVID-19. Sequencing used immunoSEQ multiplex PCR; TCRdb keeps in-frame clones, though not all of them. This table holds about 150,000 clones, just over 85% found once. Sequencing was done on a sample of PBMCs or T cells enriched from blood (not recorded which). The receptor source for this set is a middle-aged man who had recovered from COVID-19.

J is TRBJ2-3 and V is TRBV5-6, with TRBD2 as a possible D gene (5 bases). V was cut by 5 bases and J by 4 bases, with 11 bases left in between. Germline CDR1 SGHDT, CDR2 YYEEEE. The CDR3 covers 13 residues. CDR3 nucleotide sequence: TGTGCCAGCAGAGGGCGGGCCCCAGATACGCAGTATTTT. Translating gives CASRGRAPDTQYF.

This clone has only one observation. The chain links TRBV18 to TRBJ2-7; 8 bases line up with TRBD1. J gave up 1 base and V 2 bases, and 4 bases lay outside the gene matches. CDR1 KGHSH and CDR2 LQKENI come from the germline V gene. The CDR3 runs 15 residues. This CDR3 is CASSPRTGKSYEQYF. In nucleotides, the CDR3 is TGTGCCAGCTCACCAAGGACAGGGAAATCCTACGAGCAGTACTTC.

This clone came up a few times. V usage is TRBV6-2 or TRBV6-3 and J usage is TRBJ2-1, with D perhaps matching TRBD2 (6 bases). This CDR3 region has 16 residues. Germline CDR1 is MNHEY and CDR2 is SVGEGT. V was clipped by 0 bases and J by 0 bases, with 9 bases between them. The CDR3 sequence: CASSYSGGVSYNEQFF. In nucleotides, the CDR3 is TGTGCCAGCAGTTACTCAGGCGGGGTCTCCTACAATGAGCAGTTCTTC.

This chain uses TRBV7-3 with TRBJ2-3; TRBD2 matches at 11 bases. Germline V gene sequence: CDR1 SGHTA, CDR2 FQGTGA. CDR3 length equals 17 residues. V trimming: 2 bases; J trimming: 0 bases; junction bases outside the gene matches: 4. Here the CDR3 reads CASSLWASGGSTDTQYF. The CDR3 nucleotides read TGTGCCAGCAGCTTATGGGCTAGCGGGGGGAGCACAGATACGCAGTATTTT.

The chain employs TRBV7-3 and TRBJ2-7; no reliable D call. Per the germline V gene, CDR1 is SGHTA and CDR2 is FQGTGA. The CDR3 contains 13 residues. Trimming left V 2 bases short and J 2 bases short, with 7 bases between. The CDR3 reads CASSLRLAYEQYF. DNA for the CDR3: TGTGCCAGCAGCTTACGACTGGCCTACGAGCAGTACTTC.

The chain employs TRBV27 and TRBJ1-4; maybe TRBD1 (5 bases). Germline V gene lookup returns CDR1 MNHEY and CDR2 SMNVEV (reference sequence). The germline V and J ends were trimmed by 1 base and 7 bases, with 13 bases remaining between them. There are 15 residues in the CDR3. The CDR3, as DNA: TGTGCCAGCAGTTTATATGGGGGGTTAAGTGAAAAACTGTTTTTT. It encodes CASSLYGGLSEKLFF.

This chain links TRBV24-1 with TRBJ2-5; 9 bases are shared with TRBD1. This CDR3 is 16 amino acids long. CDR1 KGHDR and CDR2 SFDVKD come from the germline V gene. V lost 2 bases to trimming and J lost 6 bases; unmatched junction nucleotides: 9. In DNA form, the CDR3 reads TGTGCCACCAGTGATTCTCACTCGGGACAGGGCAAGACCCAGTACTTC. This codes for CATSDSHSGQGKTQYF.

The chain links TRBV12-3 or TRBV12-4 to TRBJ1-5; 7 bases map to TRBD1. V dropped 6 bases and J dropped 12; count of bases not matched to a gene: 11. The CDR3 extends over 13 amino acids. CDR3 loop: CASSLDRLVHQHF. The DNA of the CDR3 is TGTGCCAGCAGCCTGGACAGGCTAGTGCACCAGCATTTT.

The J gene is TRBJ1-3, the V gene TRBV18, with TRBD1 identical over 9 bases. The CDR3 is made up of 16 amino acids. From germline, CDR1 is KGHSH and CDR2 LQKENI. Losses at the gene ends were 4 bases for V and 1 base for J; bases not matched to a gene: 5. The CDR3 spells CASSLTGGSSGNTIYF. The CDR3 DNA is TGTGCCAGCTCACTTACAGGGGGCTCTTCTGGAAACACCATATATTTT.

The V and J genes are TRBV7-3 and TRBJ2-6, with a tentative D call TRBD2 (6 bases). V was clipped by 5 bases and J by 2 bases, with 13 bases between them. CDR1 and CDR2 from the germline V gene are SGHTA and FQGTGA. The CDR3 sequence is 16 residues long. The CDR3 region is CASSPPGGTGANVLTF. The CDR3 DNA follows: TGTGCCAGCAGCCCCCCTGGCGGGACTGGGGCCAACGTCCTGACTTTC.

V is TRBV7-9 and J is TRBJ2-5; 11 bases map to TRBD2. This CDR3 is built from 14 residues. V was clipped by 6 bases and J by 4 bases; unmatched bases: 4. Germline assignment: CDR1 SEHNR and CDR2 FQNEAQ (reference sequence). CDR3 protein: CASSYGTSGETQYF. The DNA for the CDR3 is TGTGCCAGCAGTTACGGGACTAGCGGAGAGACCCAGTACTTC.

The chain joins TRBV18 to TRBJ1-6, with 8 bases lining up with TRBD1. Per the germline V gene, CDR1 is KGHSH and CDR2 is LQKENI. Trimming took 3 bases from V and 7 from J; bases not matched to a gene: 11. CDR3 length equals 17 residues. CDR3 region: CASSPALGQGPNSPLHF. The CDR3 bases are TGTGCCAGCTCACCGGCCCTAGGACAGGGACCAAATTCACCCCTCCACTTT.

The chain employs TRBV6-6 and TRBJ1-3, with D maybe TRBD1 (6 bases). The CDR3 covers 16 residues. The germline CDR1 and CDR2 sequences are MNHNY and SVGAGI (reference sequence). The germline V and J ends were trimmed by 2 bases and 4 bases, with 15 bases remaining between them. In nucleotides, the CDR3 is TGTGCCAGCAGTTACACGGGCAGGGGAATGGGAAACACCATATATTTT. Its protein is CASSYTGRGMGNTIYF.

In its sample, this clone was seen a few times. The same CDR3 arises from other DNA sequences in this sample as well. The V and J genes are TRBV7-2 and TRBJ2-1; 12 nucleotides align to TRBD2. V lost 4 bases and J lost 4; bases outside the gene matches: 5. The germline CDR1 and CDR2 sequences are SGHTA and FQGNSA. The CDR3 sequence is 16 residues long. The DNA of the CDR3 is TGTGCCAGCAGCTCCCTCGGACTAGCGGGGTACAATGAGCAGTTCTTC. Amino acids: CASSSLGLAGYNEQFF.

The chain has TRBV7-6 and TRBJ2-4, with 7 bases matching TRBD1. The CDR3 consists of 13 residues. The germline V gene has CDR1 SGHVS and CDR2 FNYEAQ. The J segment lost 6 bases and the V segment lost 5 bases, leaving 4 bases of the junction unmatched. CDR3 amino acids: CASSLGTANIQYF. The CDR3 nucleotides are TGTGCCAGCAGCCTAGGGACAGCAAACATTCAGTACTTC.

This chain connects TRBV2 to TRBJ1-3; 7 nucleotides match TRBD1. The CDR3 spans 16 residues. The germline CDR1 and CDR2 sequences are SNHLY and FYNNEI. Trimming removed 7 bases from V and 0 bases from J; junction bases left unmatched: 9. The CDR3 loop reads CASTGTETSSGNTIYF. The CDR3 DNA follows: TGTGCCAGCACCGGGACAGAGACGAGCTCTGGAAACACCATATATTTT.

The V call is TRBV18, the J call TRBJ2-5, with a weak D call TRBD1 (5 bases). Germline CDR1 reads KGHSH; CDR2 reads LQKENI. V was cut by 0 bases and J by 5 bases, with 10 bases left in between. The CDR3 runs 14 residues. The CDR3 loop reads CASSPPPKGETQYF. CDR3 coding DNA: TGTGCCAGCTCACCACCTCCAAAGGGGGAGACCCAGTACTTC.

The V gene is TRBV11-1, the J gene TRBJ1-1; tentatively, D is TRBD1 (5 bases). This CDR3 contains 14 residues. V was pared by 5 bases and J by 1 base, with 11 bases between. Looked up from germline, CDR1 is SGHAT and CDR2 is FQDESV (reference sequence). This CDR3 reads CASSPGRRNTEAFF. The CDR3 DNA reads TGTGCCAGCAGCCCAGGGCGGAGGAACACTGAAGCTTTCTTT.

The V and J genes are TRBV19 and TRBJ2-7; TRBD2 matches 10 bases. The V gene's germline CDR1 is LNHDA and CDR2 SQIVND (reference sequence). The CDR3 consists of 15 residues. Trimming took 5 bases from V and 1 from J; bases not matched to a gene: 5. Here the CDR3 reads CASSVRTSGSYEQYF. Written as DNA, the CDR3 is TGTGCCAGTAGTGTTCGGACTAGCGGATCCTACGAGCAGTACTTC.

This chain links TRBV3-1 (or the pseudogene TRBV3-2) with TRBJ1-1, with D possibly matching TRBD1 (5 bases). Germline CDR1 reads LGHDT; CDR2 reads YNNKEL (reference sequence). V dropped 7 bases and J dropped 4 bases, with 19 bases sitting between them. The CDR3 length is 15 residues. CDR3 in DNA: TGTGCCAGCACCCCTATAAGGGGCTCTGGCACTGAAGCTTTCTTT. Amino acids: CASTPIRGSGTEAFF.

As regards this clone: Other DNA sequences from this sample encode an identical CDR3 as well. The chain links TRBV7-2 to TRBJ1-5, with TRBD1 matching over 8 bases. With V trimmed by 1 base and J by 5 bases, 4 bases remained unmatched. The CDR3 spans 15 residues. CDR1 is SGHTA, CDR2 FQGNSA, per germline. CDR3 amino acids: CASSLVGTGYQPQHF. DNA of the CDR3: TGTGCCAGCAGCTTAGTAGGGACAGGATATCAGCCCCAGCATTTT.

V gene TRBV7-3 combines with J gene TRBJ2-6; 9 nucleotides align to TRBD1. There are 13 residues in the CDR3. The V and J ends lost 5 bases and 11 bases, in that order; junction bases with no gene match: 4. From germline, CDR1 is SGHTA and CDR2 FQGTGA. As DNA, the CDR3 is TGTGCCAGCAGCCCACAGGGGGCGGACGTCCTGACTTTC. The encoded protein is CASSPQGADVLTF.

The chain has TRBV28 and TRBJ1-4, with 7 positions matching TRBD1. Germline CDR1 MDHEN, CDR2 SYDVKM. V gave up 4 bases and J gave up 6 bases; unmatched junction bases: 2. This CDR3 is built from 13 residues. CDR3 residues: CASSSGQDEKLFF. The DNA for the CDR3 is TGTGCCAGCAGTTCTGGACAGGATGAAAAACTGTTTTTT.

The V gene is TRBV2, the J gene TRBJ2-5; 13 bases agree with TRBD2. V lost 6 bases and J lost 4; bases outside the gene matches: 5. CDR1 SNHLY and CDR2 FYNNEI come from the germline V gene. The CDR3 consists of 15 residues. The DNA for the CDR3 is TGTGCCAGCAGAGTACTAGCGGGAGGGCCAGAGACCCAGTACTTC. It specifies CASRVLAGGPETQYF.

The CDR3 DNA follows: TGCGCCAGCAGCGGACAGGGTAGCTATGGCTACACCTTC. Encoded protein: CASSGQGSYGYTF. The chain uses TRBV5-1 and TRBJ1-2; TRBD1 matches at 8 bases. The germline CDR1 and CDR2 sequences are SGHRS and YFSETQ. The length of the CDR3 is 13 residues. V shed 4 bases and J 4 bases; nucleotides not matched to a gene: 3.

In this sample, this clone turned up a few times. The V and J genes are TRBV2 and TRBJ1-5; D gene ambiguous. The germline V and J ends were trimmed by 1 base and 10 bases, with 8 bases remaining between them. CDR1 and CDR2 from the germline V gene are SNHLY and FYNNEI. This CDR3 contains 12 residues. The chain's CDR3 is CASSEGPVPQHF. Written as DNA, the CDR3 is TGTGCCAGCAGTGAAGGCCCGGTTCCCCAGCATTTT.

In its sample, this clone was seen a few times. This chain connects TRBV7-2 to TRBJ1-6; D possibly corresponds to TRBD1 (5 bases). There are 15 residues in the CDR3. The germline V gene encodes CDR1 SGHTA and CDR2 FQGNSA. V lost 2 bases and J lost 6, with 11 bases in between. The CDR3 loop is CASSLQGTPNSPLHF. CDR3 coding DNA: TGTGCCAGCAGCTTACAGGGTACCCCTAATTCACCCCTCCACTTT.

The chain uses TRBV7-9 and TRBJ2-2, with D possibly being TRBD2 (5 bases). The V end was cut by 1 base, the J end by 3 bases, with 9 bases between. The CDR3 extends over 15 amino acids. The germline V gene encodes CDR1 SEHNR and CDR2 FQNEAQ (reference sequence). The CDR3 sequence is CASSLGYGDTGELFF. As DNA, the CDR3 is TGTGCCAGCAGCTTAGGCTACGGGGACACCGGGGAGCTGTTTTTT.

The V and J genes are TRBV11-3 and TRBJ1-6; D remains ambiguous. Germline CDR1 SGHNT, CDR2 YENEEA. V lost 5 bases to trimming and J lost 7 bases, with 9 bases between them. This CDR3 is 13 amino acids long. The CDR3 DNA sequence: TGTGCCAGCAGCCGTACTAAAAATTCACCCCTCCACTTT. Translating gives CASSRTKNSPLHF.

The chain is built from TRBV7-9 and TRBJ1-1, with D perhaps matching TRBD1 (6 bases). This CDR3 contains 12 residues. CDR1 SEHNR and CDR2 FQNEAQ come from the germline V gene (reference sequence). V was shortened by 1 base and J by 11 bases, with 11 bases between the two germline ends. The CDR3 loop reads CASSLEVRGAFF. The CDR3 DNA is TGTGCCAGCAGCTTAGAAGTTAGGGGGGCTTTCTTT. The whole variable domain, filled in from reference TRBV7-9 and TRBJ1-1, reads DTGVSQNPRHKITKRGQNVTFRCDPISEHNRLYWYRQTLGQGPEFLTYFQNEAQLEKSRLLSDRFSAERPKGSFSTLEIQRTEQGDSAMYLCASSLEVRGAFFGQGTRLTVV.

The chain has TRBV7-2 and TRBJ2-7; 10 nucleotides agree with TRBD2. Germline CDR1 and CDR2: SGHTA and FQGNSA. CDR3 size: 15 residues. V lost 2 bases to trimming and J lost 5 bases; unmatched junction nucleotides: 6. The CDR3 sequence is CASSLSGGAWNEQYV. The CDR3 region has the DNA TGTGCCAGCAGCTTAAGCGGGGGGGCCTGGAACGAGCAGTACGTC.